This TCR beta chain was recovered during a study of T cell responses to AZD1222 COVID-19 vaccine. Libraries were prepared by immunoSEQ multiplex PCR; TCRdb keeps only in-frame clonotypes and omits some of them. Among more than 140,000 clones listed, around 91% were seen once. Sequencing was performed on peripheral blood, taken on day 0 of AZD1222 vaccination. The sequence was collected from an adult in good health.

The CDR3 DNA follows: TGTGCCTGGAGTGTCCAGGGTACGCAGTATTTT. It encodes CAWSVQGTQYF. The rearrangement joins TRBV30 to TRBJ2-3, with D possibly TRBD1 on 5 matching bases. Between the trimmed V and J ends, which lost 0 bases and 8 bases, there was a span of 6 bases. The germline V gene has CDR1 GTSNPN and CDR2 SVGIG (reference sequence). The CDR3 consists of 11 residues.